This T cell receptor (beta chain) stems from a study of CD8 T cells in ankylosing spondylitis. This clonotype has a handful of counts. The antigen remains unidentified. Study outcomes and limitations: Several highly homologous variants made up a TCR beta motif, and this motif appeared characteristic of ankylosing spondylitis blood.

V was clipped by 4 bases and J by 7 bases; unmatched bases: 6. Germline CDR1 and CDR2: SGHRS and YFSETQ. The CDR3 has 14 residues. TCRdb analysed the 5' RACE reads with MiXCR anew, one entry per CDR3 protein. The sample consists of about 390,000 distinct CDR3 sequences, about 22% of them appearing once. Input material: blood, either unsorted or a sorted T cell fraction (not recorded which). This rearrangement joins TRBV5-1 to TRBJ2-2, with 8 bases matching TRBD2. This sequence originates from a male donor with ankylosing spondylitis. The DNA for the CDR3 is TGCGCCAGCAGCCCAAAGCGGGAGAACGGGGAGCTGTTTTTT. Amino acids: CASSPKRENGELFF. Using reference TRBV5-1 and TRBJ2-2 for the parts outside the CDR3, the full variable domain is KAGVTQTPRYLIKTRGQQVTLSCSPISGHRSVSWYQQTPGQGLQFLFEYFSETQRNKGNFPGRFSGRQFSNSRSEMNVSTLELGDSALYLCASSPKRENGELFFGEGSRLTVL.